A single sample gave rise to the 32 T cell receptor beta chains below, sequenced in a study of blood T cell repertoires in COVID-19 (dated by TCRdb to about 2020). Libraries were prepared through the immunoSEQ multiplex PCR assay. TCRdb obtained this table from immuneACCESS and retained in-frame rearrangements with V and J assigned. These tables miss some clones; where compared with another copy, unresolved V genes account for less than half of the shortfall, and the remainder is unexplained. The sample profile shows 150,000 to 200,000 clones; more than 80% of them were found once. Approximately 0.48% of the sample is taken by the ten largest. Sequenced: peripheral blood. Receptor source: a man aged 50 or older with acute or convalescent COVID-19.

CDR3 bases: TGCGCCAGCAGCCAAGATCGGAGCAACTCCTACGAGCAGTACTTC. It encodes CASSQDRSNSYEQYF. V and J are TRBV4-1 and TRBJ2-7; D call uncertain. Germline values: CDR1 MGHRA, CDR2 YSYEKL. The CDR3 is 15 residues long. V was clipped by 0 bases and J by 0 bases, with 9 bases between them.

This rearrangement joins TRBV28 to TRBJ2-3; the match to TRBD2 covers 7 bases. Germline loops: CDR1 MDHEN, CDR2 SYDVKM. The CDR3 runs 14 residues. The V and J ends lost 11 bases and 1 base, in that order; junction bases with no gene match: 9. The CDR3 sequence: CAHSAAGGTDTQYF. In nucleotides, the CDR3 is TGTGCCCATTCAGCGGCGGGGGGCACAGATACGCAGTATTTT. Combining the CDR3 with reference TRBV28 and TRBJ2-3 gives the whole variable domain DVKVTQSSRYLVKRTGEKVFLECVQDMDHENMFWYRQDPGLGLRLIYFSYDVKMKEKGDIPEGYSVSREKKERFSLILESASTNQTSMYLCAHSAAGGTDTQYFGPGTRLTVL.

This rearrangement joins TRBV7-2 to TRBJ2-1, with TRBD2 identical over 10 bases. This CDR3 region has 16 residues. V lost 1 base, J lost 7 bases, and 7 bases stayed unmatched. Germline V lookup: CDR1 SGHTA, CDR2 FQGNSA. CDR3 sequence reads: CASSLVSSGRGNEQFF. The DNA for the CDR3 is TGTGCCAGCAGCTTAGTGTCTAGCGGGAGAGGAAATGAGCAGTTCTTC.

The chain couples TRBV6-2 or TRBV6-3 to TRBJ2-2, with D perhaps matching TRBD1 (5 bases). From germline, CDR1 is MNHEY and CDR2 SVGEGT. V lost 4 bases, J lost 5 bases, and 11 bases lay in between. The CDR3 spans 14 residues. CDR3 residues: CASSSSTETGELFF. The CDR3 region has the DNA TGTGCCAGCAGTTCCTCGACAGAGACCGGGGAGCTGTTTTTT.

V usage is TRBV19 and J usage is TRBJ1-5, with 8 bases aligning to TRBD1. The J segment lost 6 bases and the V segment lost 5 bases, leaving 18 bases of the junction unmatched. This CDR3 is 18 amino acids long. The germline CDR1 and CDR2 sequences are LNHDA and SQIVND (reference sequence). This CDR3 is CASSDGLRQGAVGQPQHF. As DNA, the CDR3 is TGTGCCAGTAGTGACGGCCTCCGCCAGGGGGCTGTGGGTCAGCCCCAGCATTTT.

V and J are TRBV27 and TRBJ1-1; D uncertain. The CDR3 is 15 residues long. Trimming pared 5 bases from V and 2 bases from J, leaving 15 bases between. Germline assignment: CDR1 MNHEY and CDR2 SMNVEV (reference sequence). The CDR3 DNA sequence: TGTGCCAGCAGTAAGGAGCCCGAAAGAAACACTGAAGCTTTCTTT. It is translated as CASSKEPERNTEAFF.

Only one count was recorded for this clone. The chain has TRBV7-9 and TRBJ1-2; no reliable D call. Germline CDR1 SEHNR, CDR2 FQNEAQ (reference sequence). CDR3 length equals 15 residues. V was clipped by 5 bases and J by 8 bases, with 21 bases between them. The CDR3, as DNA: TGTGCCAGCAGCCTTCTTGACCGAGGATCGGGAGGCTACACCTTC. Translation: CASSLLDRGSGGYTF. Filled out from reference TRBV7-9 and TRBJ1-2, the complete variable domain reads DTGVSQNPRHKITKRGQNVTFRCDPISEHNRLYWYRQTLGQGPEFLTYFQNEAQLEKSRLLSDRFSAERPKGSFSTLEIQRTEQGDSAMYLCASSLLDRGSGGYTFGSGTRLTVV.

This clone has just one count. V and J are TRBV2 and TRBJ1-2; D not certain. The CDR3 is made up of 17 amino acids. The germline V and J ends were trimmed by 4 bases and 0 bases, with 18 bases remaining between them. Germline assignment: CDR1 SNHLY and CDR2 FYNNEI. The CDR3 sequence is CASSGASDISANYGYTF. The DNA for the CDR3 is TGTGCCAGCAGTGGGGCCTCCGACATCTCCGCTAACTATGGCTACACCTTC.

With respect to this clone: The junction differs from germline at one of its ends, possibly a read error. This sequence joins TRBV28 and TRBJ1-4; D uncertain. CDR1 is MDHEN and CDR2 is SYDVKM in the germline V gene. The CDR3 loop spans 14 amino acids. The CDR3: CASSFSGTSEKLFF. As DNA, the CDR3 is TGTGCCAGCAGTTTTTCCGGAACTAGTGAAAAACTGTTTTTT.

The rearrangement joins TRBV7-9 to TRBJ1-1; possibly TRBD1 for D (6 bases). Germline V gene data show CDR1 as SEHNR and CDR2 as FQNEAQ (reference sequence). Trimming took off 3 bases at V and 11 bases at J, with 19 bases between the two ends. The CDR3 sequence is 14 residues long. As DNA, the CDR3 is TGTGCCAGCAGCTTTGGGACACCGTACTCTCCGGCTTTCTTT. Translated, it gives CASSFGTPYSPAFF.

V is TRBV6-5 and J is TRBJ1-6, with 7 bases fitting TRBD1. This CDR3 is 15 amino acids long. The V and J ends lost 7 bases and 9 bases, in that order; junction bases with no gene match: 12. Germline-derived CDR1 and CDR2 are MNHEY and SVGAGI. This CDR3 reads CASKTGGGGRSPLHF. The CDR3 DNA is TGTGCCAGCAAAACAGGAGGGGGCGGACGTTCACCCCTCCACTTT.

The chain links TRBV18 to TRBJ1-1; 12 bases fit TRBD1. This CDR3 is 18 amino acids long. After removal of 3 bases from V and 4 bases from J, the junction contained 12 bases not matched to a gene. Germline V CDR1 and CDR2: KGHSH, LQKENI. The CDR3 region has the DNA TGTGCCAGCTCACCCCTGACTGGGACAGGGGGCGAGGGCACTGAAGCTTTCTTT. Residues: CASSPLTGTGGEGTEAFF.

The chain combines TRBV9 with TRBJ2-5; 8 nucleotides agree with TRBD2. With 3 bases clipped from V and 1 base from J, the junction kept 5 bases outside the gene matches. Germline-derived CDR1 and CDR2 are SGDLS and YYNGEE. The CDR3 loop spans 15 amino acids. The CDR3 nucleotides read TGTGCCAGCAGCGGTGATAGCGGGGTCCAAGAGACCCAGTACTTC. This gives the protein CASSGDSGVQETQYF.

The chain has TRBV6-5 and TRBJ1-3; 8 nucleotides line up with TRBD1. The junction had 8 bases not matched to a gene; V was cut back by 6 bases and J by 4 bases. Germline lookup yields CDR1 MNHEY and CDR2 SVGAGI. This CDR3 has 15 residues. DNA for the CDR3: TGTGCCAGCAGATCGCAGGGGGCAGGAGGAAACACCATATATTTT. Its protein product is CASRSQGAGGNTIYF.

In DNA form, the CDR3 reads TGTGCCACCAGCAGAGATCTGGAGGGGACTGAAGCTTTCTTT. Amino acid sequence: CATSRDLEGTEAFF. This chain uses TRBV15 with TRBJ1-1; possibly TRBD1 for D (5 bases). Germline CDR1 and CDR2: LNHNV and YYDKDF (reference sequence). This CDR3 has 14 amino acids. V shed 0 bases and J shed 5 bases, with 10 bases lying between them.

The CDR3 coding sequence is TGTGCCAGCAGCCTCCGACAGGGCAACAATGAGCAGTTCTTC. Translating it yields CASSLRQGNNEQFF. V usage is TRBV5-4 and J usage is TRBJ2-1; 7 positions match TRBD1. V shed 4 bases, J shed 5 bases, and the junction held 6 bases outside the gene matches. The germline gives CDR1 SGHNT, CDR2 YYREEE (reference sequence). The CDR3 length is 14 residues. The whole variable domain, remainder taken from reference TRBV5-4 and TRBJ2-1, is ETGVTQSPTHLIKTRGQQVTLRCSSQSGHNTVSWYQQALGQGPQFIFQYYREEENGRGNFPPRFSGLQFPNYSSELNVNALELDDSALYLCASSLRQGNNEQFFGPGTRLTVL.

The genes are TRBV4-1 and TRBJ1-5; 8 bases are a match to TRBD1. The germline V gene encodes CDR1 MGHRA and CDR2 YSYEKL. This CDR3 comprises 16 residues. The trim removed 0 bases at V and 4 bases at J, leaving 5 bases unmatched. CDR3 in amino acids: CASSQETGALNQPQHF. The CDR3, as DNA: TGCGCCAGCAGCCAAGAGACAGGGGCCCTAAATCAGCCCCAGCATTTT.

The V gene is TRBV4-2, the J gene TRBJ2-2, with 8 bases lining up with TRBD2. Germline CDR1 LGHNA, CDR2 YNFKEQ. CDR3 size: 15 residues. The J segment lost 8 bases and the V segment lost 1 base, leaving 6 bases of the junction unmatched. The CDR3: CASSQGERGRGELFF. The CDR3 DNA is TGTGCCAGCAGCCAAGGCGAGCGGGGGAGGGGGGAGCTGTTTTTT.

This clone was recorded once. This chain joins TRBV4-1 and TRBJ1-2; D uncertain. Trimming removed 5 bases at V and 8 bases at J, with 21 bases between. The CDR3 consists of 15 residues. In germline, CDR1 is MGHRA, CDR2 YSYEKL. The CDR3 DNA reads TGCGCCAGCAGCATCGGGGTCGTAGTTCCGGCCGGCTACACCTTC. Translated: CASSIGVVVPAGYTF.

The chain employs TRBV7-9 and TRBJ2-2, with TRBD2 matching over 8 bases. Per the germline V gene, CDR1 is SEHNR and CDR2 is FQNEAQ (reference sequence). Unmatched junction bases numbered 9, after V lost 5 bases and J lost 1 base. The CDR3 spans 17 residues. CDR3: CASSPTTAGENTGELFF. The CDR3 nucleotides read TGTGCCAGCAGCCCAACCACAGCGGGGGAGAACACCGGGGAGCTGTTTTTT. Complete variable domain (other parts from reference TRBV7-9 and TRBJ2-2): DTGVSQNPRHKITKRGQNVTFRCDPISEHNRLYWYRQTLGQGPEFLTYFQNEAQLEKSRLLSDRFSAERPKGSFSTLEIQRTEQGDSAMYLCASSPTTAGENTGELFFGEGSRLTVL.

Details on this clone: The same CDR3 is also encoded by other DNA sequences in this sample. The chain is built from TRBV5-1 and TRBJ2-5; the match to TRBD1 covers 8 bases. Unmatched junction bases numbered 3, after V lost 0 bases and J lost 5 bases. The CDR3 covers 14 residues. CDR1 SGHRS and CDR2 YFSETQ come from the germline V gene. CDR3 loop: CASSLGQGRETQYF. CDR3 bases: TGCGCCAGCAGCTTGGGACAGGGGCGTGAGACCCAGTACTTC. Based on the CDR3 plus reference TRBV5-1 and TRBJ2-5, the full variable domain is KAGVTQTPRYLIKTRGQQVTLSCSPISGHRSVSWYQQTPGQGLQFLFEYFSETQRNKGNFPGRFSGRQFSNSRSEMNVSTLELGDSALYLCASSLGQGRETQYFGPGTRLLVL.

The chain is built from TRBV3-1 (or the pseudogene TRBV3-2) and TRBJ2-4; 8 nucleotides align to TRBD2. Germline values: CDR1 LGHDT, CDR2 YNNKEL (reference sequence). There are 16 residues in the CDR3. V shed 2 bases, J shed 2 bases, and the junction held 5 bases outside the gene matches. The CDR3 DNA follows: TGTGCCAGCAGCCAAAGCGGGGGCGGGCCCAAAAACATTCAGTACTTC. It codes for CASSQSGGGPKNIQYF.

The V call is TRBV27, the J call TRBJ1-1; 9 bases agree with TRBD1. This CDR3 region has 14 residues. In germline, CDR1 is MNHEY, CDR2 SMNVEV (reference sequence). V lost 7 bases to trimming and J lost 3 bases; unmatched junction nucleotides: 6. Written as DNA, the CDR3 is TGTGCCAGCACCCGGGACAGGGACTACACTGAAGCTTTCTTT. Protein sequence: CASTRDRDYTEAFF.

V is TRBV6-5 and J is TRBJ2-7; D might be TRBD1 (7 bases). This CDR3 spans 15 amino acids. CDR1 is MNHEY and CDR2 is SVGAGI in the germline V gene. V gave up 6 bases and J gave up 4 bases, with 19 bases separating them. This CDR3 is CASSSGTVGGYEQYF. The CDR3 bases are TGTGCCAGCAGCAGTGGGACAGTTGGAGGGTACGAGCAGTACTTC.

This chain connects TRBV11-2 to TRBJ2-7; D is undetermined. Germline assignment: CDR1 SGHAT and CDR2 FQNNGV. Trimming left V 0 bases short and J 7 bases short, with 13 bases between. The CDR3 sequence is 14 residues long. CDR3 DNA sequence: TGTGCCAGCAGCTTAGACAACCCGACTGGGGAGCAGTACGTC. The encoded protein is CASSLDNPTGEQYV.

The chain combines TRBV7-2 with TRBJ2-7, with TRBD2 matching 12 bases. Germline values: CDR1 SGHTA, CDR2 FQGNSA. After removal of 3 bases from V and 7 bases from J, the junction contained 7 bases not matched to a gene. The CDR3 sequence is 15 residues long. The DNA of the CDR3 is TGTGCCAGCAGCTTCCTAGCGGGAGGGACGCGGGAGCAGTACTTC. Translated: CASSFLAGGTREQYF.

The chain uses TRBV29-1 and TRBJ1-1; TRBD1 agrees at 10 bases. Trimming at V came to 8 bases and at J to 7 bases, leaving 4 bases not matched to a gene. The CDR3 contains 11 residues. CDR1 SQVTM and CDR2 ANQGSEA come from the germline V gene. CDR3 nucleotide sequence: TGCAGCCTGTGGACAGGGGGTGAAGCTTTCTTT. This gives the protein CSLWTGGEAFF.

The chain joins TRBV19 to TRBJ1-1; no definite D call. The germline V and J ends were trimmed by 6 bases and 6 bases, with 8 bases remaining between them. This CDR3 spans 11 amino acids. Germline loops: CDR1 LNHDA, CDR2 SQIVND (reference sequence). CDR3 protein: CASSATSEAFF. The CDR3 coding sequence is TGTGCCAGTAGCGCGACTTCTGAAGCTTTCTTT.

The V gene is TRBV12-3 or TRBV12-4, the J gene TRBJ1-1; TRBD1 agrees at 7 bases. The CDR3 totals 13 residues. The trim removed 0 bases at V and 11 bases at J, leaving 6 bases unmatched. Here the CDR3 reads CASSLATGILAFF. CDR3 coding DNA: TGTGCCAGCAGTTTAGCGACAGGGATCCTCGCTTTCTTT.

The rearrangement uses TRBV7-3 and TRBJ2-1; D is possibly TRBD1 (5 bases). CDR3 size: 15 residues. V was clipped by 5 bases and J by 5 bases, with 16 bases between them. Germline V gene lookup returns CDR1 SGHTA and CDR2 FQGTGA. The CDR3 bases are TGTGCCAGCAGCCCCCAAGTTGACAGCAACAATGAGCAGTTCTTC. It specifies CASSPQVDSNNEQFF.

The chain is built from TRBV3-1 (or the pseudogene TRBV3-2) and TRBJ2-7; D unclear. This CDR3 has 12 residues. In germline, CDR1 is LGHDT, CDR2 YNNKEL (reference sequence). V was clipped by 0 bases and J by 5 bases, with 5 bases between them. CDR3 sequence reads: CASSQEFDEQYF. The CDR3, as DNA: TGTGCCAGCAGCCAAGAATTCGACGAGCAGTACTTC.

This clone was found a few times. The V call is TRBV2, the J call TRBJ1-2, with 7 bases identical to TRBD1. The CDR3 extends over 15 amino acids. The germline V gene encodes CDR1 SNHLY and CDR2 FYNNEI. Unmatched junction bases numbered 14, after V lost 6 bases and J lost 7 bases. CDR3 sequence reads: CASRDRLGERFGYTF. DNA for the CDR3: TGTGCCAGCAGGGACAGGCTCGGTGAGCGGTTTGGCTACACCTTC.